The TCR beta chain under discussion was sequenced for a study of T cells in Graves' hyperthyroidism and ophthalmopathy. Study at large: Upon initial diagnosis and before any treatment, peripheral blood was collected.

RNA transcripts gave rise to amplified TCR beta CDR3 regions. The TCR CDR3 was amplified in a first-round RT-PCR using the HTBI primer set. In TCRdb, the multiplex PCR reads were re-called with MiXCR into one record per CDR3 protein. The sample yields more than 500,000 distinct CDR3 sequences, roughly 14% seen once. This clonotype was seen more than once but under ten times. The CDR3 runs 17 residues. Trimming cost V 0 bases and J 5 bases; bases outside gene matches: 13. Germline values: CDR1 DFQATT, CDR2 SNEGSKA (reference sequence). Exclusion of patients followed from uncontrolled infection, other autoimmune disease, pregnancy or lactation. Diagnosis relied on clinical symptoms, serum thyroxine and TRAb, thyroid ultrasound and orbital computed tomography. Fresh peripheral blood, approximately 10 ml, was the source of the PBMCs.

The source material was blood. The chain recombines TRBV20-1 with TRBJ2-5; TRBD1 matches 9 bases. The TCR comes from a woman between 40 and 50 years old with Graves' ophthalmopathy. CDR3 in amino acids: CSARDASSQGALETQYF. The CDR3 nucleotides are TGCAGTGCTAGAGATGCCTCTTCACAGGGGGCTCTTGAGACCCAGTACTTC.